This T cell receptor (beta chain) emerged from a study of T cell repertoires in cytomegalovirus infection. Study-wide background: Indications of both CMV infection and matching HLA type were provided by public TCR beta signatures.

A word on this clonotype: Its specificity is not known.

TCRdb recomputed calls from the reads with MiXCR, one row per CDR3 protein. The table records about 400,000 distinct CDR3 sequences, 15% to 20% of them present only once. V was shortened by 4 bases and J by 2 bases, with 15 bases between the two germline ends. The CDR3 is 15 residues long. The germline V gene encodes CDR1 SGHDT and CDR2 YYEEEE. Findings of the study overall: HLA-C-restricted CMV-specific TCR beta clonotypes prevailed in the ex vivo response.

Material for sequencing was PBMCs. The clonotype comes from a human donor in good health (CMV status not recorded). Some clones in this sample may be carry-over from other donors' samples. This rearrangement joins TRBV5-6 to TRBJ1-2; weak D call: TRBD1 (5 bases). The CDR3 DNA is TGTGCCAGCAGCCGGGGGAGCACCCCAAACTATGGCTACACCTTC. The encoded protein is CASSRGSTPNYGYTF.